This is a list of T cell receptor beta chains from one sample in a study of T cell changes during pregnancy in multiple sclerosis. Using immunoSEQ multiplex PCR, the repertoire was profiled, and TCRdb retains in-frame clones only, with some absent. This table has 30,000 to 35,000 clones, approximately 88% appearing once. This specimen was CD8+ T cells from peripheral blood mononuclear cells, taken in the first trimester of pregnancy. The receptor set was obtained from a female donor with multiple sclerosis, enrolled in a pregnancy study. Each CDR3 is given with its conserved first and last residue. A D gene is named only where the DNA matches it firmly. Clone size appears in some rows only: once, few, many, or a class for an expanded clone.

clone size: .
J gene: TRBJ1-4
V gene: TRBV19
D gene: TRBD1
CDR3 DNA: TGTGCCAGTAGTCCGGACAGGTTCCAAAATGAAAAACTGTTTTTT
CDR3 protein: CASSPDRFQNEKLFF

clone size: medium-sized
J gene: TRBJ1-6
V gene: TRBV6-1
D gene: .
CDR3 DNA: TGTGCCAGCAGTGACCAGGGCGGGAAGGGTAATTCACCCCTCCACTTT
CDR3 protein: CASSDQGGKGNSPLHF

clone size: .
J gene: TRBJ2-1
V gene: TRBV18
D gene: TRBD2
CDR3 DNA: TGTGCCAGCTCACCAGGCCTAGCGGGGTATAACAATGAGCAGTTCTTC
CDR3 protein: CASSPGLAGYNNEQFF

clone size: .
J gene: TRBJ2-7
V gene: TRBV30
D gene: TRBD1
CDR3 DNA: TGTGCCTGGAGTATCGGGACAGGCACCTACGAGCAGTACTTC
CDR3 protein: CAWSIGTGTYEQYF

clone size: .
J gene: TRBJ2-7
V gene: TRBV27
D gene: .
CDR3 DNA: TGTGCCAGCAGTTTAGGGCAGTCTAATTACGAGCAGTACTTC
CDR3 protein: CASSLGQSNYEQYF

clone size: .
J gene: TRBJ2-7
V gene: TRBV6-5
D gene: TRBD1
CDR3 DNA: TGTGCCAGCGGGACAGGGATAACCTACGAGCAGTACTTC
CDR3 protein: CASGTGITYEQYF

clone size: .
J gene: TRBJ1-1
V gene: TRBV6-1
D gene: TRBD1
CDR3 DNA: TGTGCCAGCTTCGAGACAGGGATGGGCACTGAAGCTTTCTTT
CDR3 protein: CASFETGMGTEAFF

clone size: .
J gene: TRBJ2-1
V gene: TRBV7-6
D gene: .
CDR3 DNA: TGTGCCAGCAGCTTAGGCCTAGCTGACTACAATGAGCAGTTCTTC
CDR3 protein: CASSLGLADYNEQFF

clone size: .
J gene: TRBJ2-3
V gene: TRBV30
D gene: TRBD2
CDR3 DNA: TGTGCCTCTCTCCCCGAGGGGAGGGTTGATACGCAGTATTTT
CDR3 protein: CASLPEGRVDTQYF

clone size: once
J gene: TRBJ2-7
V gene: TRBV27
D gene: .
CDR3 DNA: TGTGCCAGCATCGGGGGACCCTACGAGCAGTACTTC
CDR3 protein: CASIGGPYEQYF

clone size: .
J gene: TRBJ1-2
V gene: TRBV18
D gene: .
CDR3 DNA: TGTGCCAGCTCACCACCGCGACAGGCGAACTATGGCTACACCTTC
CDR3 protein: CASSPPRQANYGYTF

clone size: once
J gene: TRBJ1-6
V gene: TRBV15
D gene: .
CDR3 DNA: TGTGCCACCAGCAGAGCGACGGAAACAGGAAACCTCCACTTT
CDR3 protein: CATSRATETGNLHF

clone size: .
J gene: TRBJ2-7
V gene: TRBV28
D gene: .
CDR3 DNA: TGTGCCAGCAATCCGGAGATGCTAACTAGCTCCTACGAGCAGTACTTC
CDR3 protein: CASNPEMLTSSYEQYF

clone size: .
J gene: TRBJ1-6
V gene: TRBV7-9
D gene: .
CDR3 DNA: TGTGCCTGTACGGCGGGGGGTCTTAATTCACCCCTCCACTTT
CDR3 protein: CACTAGGLNSPLHF

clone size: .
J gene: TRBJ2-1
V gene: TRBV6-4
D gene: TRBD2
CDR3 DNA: TGTGCCAGCAGTGCAGCGGGAGAGTCCTCCCATGAGCAGTTCTTC
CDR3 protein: CASSAAGESSHEQFF

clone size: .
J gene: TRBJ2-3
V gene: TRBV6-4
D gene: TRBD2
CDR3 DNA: TGTGCCAGCAGTCAAGCGGGGGGCGGCACAGATACGCAGTATTTT
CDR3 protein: CASSQAGGGTDTQYF

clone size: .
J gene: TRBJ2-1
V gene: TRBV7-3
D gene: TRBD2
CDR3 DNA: TGTGCCAGCAGGATTAGCGGGGGGAGTTACAATGAGCAGTTCTTC
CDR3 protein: CASRISGGSYNEQFF

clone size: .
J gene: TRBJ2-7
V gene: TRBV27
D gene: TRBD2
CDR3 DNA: TGTGCCAGCAGCCTAAGGACTAGCGGGAGTGAGCAGTACTTC
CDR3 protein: CASSLRTSGSEQYF

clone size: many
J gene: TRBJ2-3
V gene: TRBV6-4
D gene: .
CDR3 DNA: TGTGCCAGCAGTGAGGGCGGGGGCACAGATACGCAGTATTTT
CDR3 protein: CASSEGGGTDTQYF

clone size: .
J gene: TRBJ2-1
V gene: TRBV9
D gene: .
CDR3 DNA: TGTGCCAGCAGCGCATGGGGGGACTACAATGAGCAGTTCTTC
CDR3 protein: CASSAWGDYNEQFF

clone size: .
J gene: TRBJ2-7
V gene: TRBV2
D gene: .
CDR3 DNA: TGTGCCAGCAGTGAGGGGCTAGAGTACGAGCAGTACTTC
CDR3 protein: CASSEGLEYEQYF

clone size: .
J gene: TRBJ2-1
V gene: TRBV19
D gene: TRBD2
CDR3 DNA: TGTGCCAGTAGTACCGGGACTAGTTACAATGAGCAGTTCTTC
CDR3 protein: CASSTGTSYNEQFF

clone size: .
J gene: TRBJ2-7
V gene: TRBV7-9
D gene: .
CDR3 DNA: TGTGCCAGCAGCTCCTACTCCCGGGGAAGCTCCTACGAGCAGTACTTC
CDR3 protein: CASSSYSRGSSYEQYF

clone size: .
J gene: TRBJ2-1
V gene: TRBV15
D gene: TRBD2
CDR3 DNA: TGTGCCACCAGCAGCCAGTCGGGACTAGGGAGTGAGCAGTTCTTC
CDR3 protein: CATSSQSGLGSEQFF

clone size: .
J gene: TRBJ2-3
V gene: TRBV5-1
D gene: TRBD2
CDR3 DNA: TGCGCCAGCAGAGAGATGAGCGGGAGGGGGCGAGATACGCAGTATTTT
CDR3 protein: CASREMSGRGRDTQYF

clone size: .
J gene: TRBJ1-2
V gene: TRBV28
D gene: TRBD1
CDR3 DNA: TGTGCCAGCAGTCCTGGGACAGCGTACTCCAACTATGGCTACACCTTC
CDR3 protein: CASSPGTAYSNYGYTF

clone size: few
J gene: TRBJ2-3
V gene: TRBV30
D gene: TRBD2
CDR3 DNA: TGTGCCTGGAGGGCACTAGCGGGAGACGTCGATACGCAGTATTTT
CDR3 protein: CAWRALAGDVDTQYF

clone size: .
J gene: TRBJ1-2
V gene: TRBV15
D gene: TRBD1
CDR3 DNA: TGTGCCACCAGCAGAGATCCCTGGACAGGGTCAAACTATGGCTACACCTTC
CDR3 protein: CATSRDPWTGSNYGYTF

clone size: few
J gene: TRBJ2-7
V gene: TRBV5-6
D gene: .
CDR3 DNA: TGTGCCAGCAGCTTGGGGGGACTCAAAACCTACGAGCAGTACTTC
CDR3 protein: CASSLGGLKTYEQYF

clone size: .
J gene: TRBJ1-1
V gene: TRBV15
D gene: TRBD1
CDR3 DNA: TGTGCCACCAGCAGAGTCACAGGGGGCACTGAAGCTTTCTTT
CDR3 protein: CATSRVTGGTEAFF

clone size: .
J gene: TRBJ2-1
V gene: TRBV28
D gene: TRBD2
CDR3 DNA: TGTGCCAGCACCCTCACCGGGACTAGCGGGACTCCCTACAATGAGCAGTTCTTC
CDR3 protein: CASTLTGTSGTPYNEQFF

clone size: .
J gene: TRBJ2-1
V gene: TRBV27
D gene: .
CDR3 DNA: TGTGCCAGCAGTCCCCGGGATGGGATAAATGAGCAGTTCTTC
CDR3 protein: CASSPRDGINEQFF

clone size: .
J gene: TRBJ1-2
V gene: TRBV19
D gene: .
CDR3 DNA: TGTGCCCCAGTAGGCTACACCTTC
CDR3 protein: CAPVGYTF

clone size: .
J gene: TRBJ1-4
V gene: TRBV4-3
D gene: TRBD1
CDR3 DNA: TGCGCCAGCAGCCAAGATTGGGGGCAGGGGGCTGGTGAAAAACTGTTTTTT
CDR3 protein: CASSQDWGQGAGEKLFF

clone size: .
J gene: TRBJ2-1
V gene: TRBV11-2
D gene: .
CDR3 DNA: TGTGCCAGCAGCTTAGGGGGTTTGGGGCTAGACAATGAGCAGTTCTTC
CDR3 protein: CASSLGGLGLDNEQFF

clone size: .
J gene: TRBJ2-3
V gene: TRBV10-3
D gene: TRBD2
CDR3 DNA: TGTGCCAGCTCCGGGACTAGCGGTGCGTCTAGCACAGATACGCAGTATTTT
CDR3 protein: CASSGTSGASSTDTQYF

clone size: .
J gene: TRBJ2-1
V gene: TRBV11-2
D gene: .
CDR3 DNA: TGTGCCAGCAGCTTCGGCGGGTCGGCCTACAATGAGCAGTTCTTC
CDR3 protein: CASSFGGSAYNEQFF

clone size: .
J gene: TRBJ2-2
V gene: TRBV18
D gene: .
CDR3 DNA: TGTGCCAGCTCACCAAATGTTCCGTACACCGGGGAGCTGTTTTTT
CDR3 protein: CASSPNVPYTGELFF

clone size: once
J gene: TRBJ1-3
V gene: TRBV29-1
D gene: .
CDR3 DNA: TGCAGCGTTGAGGCGGGGACTGGAAACACCATATATTTT
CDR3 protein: CSVEAGTGNTIYF

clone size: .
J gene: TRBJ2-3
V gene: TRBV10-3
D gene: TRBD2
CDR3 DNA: TGTGCCGTTTGGACTAGCGGGAGTTCAGATACGCAGTATTTT
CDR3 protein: CAVWTSGSSDTQYF

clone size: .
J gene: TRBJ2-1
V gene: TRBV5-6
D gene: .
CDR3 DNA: TGTGCCAGCAGCTTGGGCGACACCGAGCAGTTCTTC
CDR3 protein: CASSLGDTEQFF

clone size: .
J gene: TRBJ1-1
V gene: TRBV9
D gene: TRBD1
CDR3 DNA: TGTGCCAGCAGCGTAGCAGGGGGCGGGACTGAAGCTTTCTTT
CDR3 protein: CASSVAGGGTEAFF

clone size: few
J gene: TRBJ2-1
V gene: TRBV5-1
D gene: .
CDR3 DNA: TGCGCCAGCAGCTTGGCCTATGAGCAGTTCTTC
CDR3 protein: CASSLAYEQFF

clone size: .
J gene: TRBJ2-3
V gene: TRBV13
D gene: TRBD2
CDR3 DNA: TGTGCCAGCAGCCCCTCACTAGCGGGGACAGATACGCAGTATTTT
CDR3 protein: CASSPSLAGTDTQYF

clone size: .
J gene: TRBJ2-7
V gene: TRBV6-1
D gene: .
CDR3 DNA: TGTGCCAGCAGTGGTCGCGGGGCCTCCTACGAGCAGTACTTC
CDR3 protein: CASSGRGASYEQYF

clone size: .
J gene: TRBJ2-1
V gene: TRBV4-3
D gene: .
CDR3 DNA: TGCGCCAGCAGCCAAGACTCGCCAGGTTTTAATGAGCAGTTCTTC
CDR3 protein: CASSQDSPGFNEQFF

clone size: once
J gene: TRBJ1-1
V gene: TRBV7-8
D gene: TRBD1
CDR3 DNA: TGTGCCAGCGGCACCGGACAGGGGGCGCCTGAAGCTTTCTTT
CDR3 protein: CASGTGQGAPEAFF

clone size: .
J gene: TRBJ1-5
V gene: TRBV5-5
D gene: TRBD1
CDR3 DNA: TGTGCCAGCAGCTTGGCACGGGACAGTAATCAGCCCCAGCATTTT
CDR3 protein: CASSLARDSNQPQHF

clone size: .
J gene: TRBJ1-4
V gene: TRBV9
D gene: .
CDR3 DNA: TGTGCCAGCAGCGTACTCTCAGGGGAGCTAGCTGAAAAACTGTTTTTT
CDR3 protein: CASSVLSGELAEKLFF

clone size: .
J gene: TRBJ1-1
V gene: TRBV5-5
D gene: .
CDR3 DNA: TGTGCCAGCAGCTGGAGCACTGAAGCTTTCTTT
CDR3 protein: CASSWSTEAFF

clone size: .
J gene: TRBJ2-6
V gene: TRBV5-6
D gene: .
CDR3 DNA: TGTGCCAGCAGCCCAGGGATGGGGACTGGGGCCAACGTCCTGACTTTC
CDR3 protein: CASSPGMGTGANVLTF